The clone carrying this T cell receptor beta chain was counted a few times. This entry comes from a study of molecular identifiers for immune sequencing clone quantification. The bulk TCR libraries were made with methods described before and with listed TCR primers. TCRdb redid the calling of the PCR reads with MiXCR, one entry per CDR3 protein. The data contain about 100,000 distinct CDR3 sequences, under 25% of them seen just once; the ten biggest clones take up about 1%. The CDR3 totals 15 residues. Per the germline V gene, CDR1 is MDHEN and CDR2 is SYDVKM. With 7 bases clipped from V and 1 base from J, the junction kept 8 bases outside the gene matches.

This receptor was obtained from a human donor in good health. Some libraries in this study had Jurkat cell RNA spiked in. The sequencing sample was made of naive CD8+ T cells from blood, with Jurkat cell RNA spiked in. Subset specified: FACS-sorted CD8+CD4-CCR7+CD45RA+ naive T cells. The V and J genes are TRBV28 and TRBJ2-7, with 9 positions matching TRBD1. CDR3 in DNA: TGTGCCAGCACCCCACCGGGACAGGGATCCTACGAGCAGTACTTC. It is translated as CASTPPGQGSYEQYF.